These 3 T cell receptor beta chains share one sample of origin, sequenced in a study of cytomegalovirus exposure and HLA in healthy donors. In the PCR, 60 Vbeta and 13 Jbeta primers were used. Here immunoSEQ multiplex PCR was the method, and the copy in TCRdb shows in-frame clones only, minus some. This sample carries around 94,000 clones, 76% of them seen once, and the ten largest clones take around 20%. The sample comprised PBMCs. The receptors originated from a woman aged 55 to 70 in good health and CMV-seropositive.

The chain employs TRBV7-9 and TRBJ1-2, with D unresolved. Germline values: CDR1 SEHNR, CDR2 FQNEAQ (reference sequence). The CDR3 consists of 14 residues. V lost 5 bases and J lost 7, with 17 bases in between. The CDR3 bases are TGTGCCAGCAGCCCATGGGCAGACGGACTTGGCTACACCTTC. Amino acids: CASSPWADGLGYTF.

The count of this clone is one. The chain is built from TRBV20-1 and TRBJ2-7; tentative D call: TRBD1 (6 bases). The CDR3 is 10 amino acids. The V gene's germline CDR1 is DFQATT and CDR2 SNEGSKA (reference sequence). CDR3 sequence reads: CSVTGYEQYF. In DNA, the CDR3 is TGCAGCGTCACAGGGTACGAGCAGTACTTC.

The chain uses TRBV15 and TRBJ2-7; 11 bases fit TRBD1. Germline CDR1 reads LNHNV; CDR2 reads YYDKDF (reference sequence). The trim removed 2 bases at V and 3 bases at J, leaving 6 bases unmatched. The CDR3 consists of 16 residues. The CDR3 here is CATSRNPGTGGYEQYF. The CDR3 DNA follows: TGTGCCACCAGCAGAAACCCCGGGACAGGGGGCTACGAGCAGTACTTC.